This paragraph reports one T cell receptor beta chain. The antigen is undetermined. The sample belongs to a study of blood T cells in healthy people across ages. Study-wide points: Age advanced and TCR beta diversity per million T cells fell, roughly linearly.

Each donor was a healthy Caucasian individual from Russia, aged roughly 6 to 90. Total RNA extracted from each sample amounted to at least 6 micrograms. The germline V gene encodes CDR1 SGHAT and CDR2 FQNNGV. V was cut by 2 bases and J by 2 bases, with 9 bases left in between. This CDR3 has 14 amino acids. Next came a second PCR, run for about 7 to 12 cycles, which used a sample-barcoded 5' primer along with a J-beta primer mix. A single record per CDR3 protein comes from TCRdb applying MiXCR to the 5' RACE reads. The data hold about 1,400,000 distinct CDR3 sequences, with around 59% observed a single time.

What was sequenced was blood. V usage is TRBV11-2 and J usage is TRBJ1-1, with D perhaps matching TRBD1 (6 bases). This receptor was taken from a man younger than 35 in good health. CDR3 loop: CASSLRQANTEAFF. For the CDR3, the DNA is TGTGCCAGCAGCTTACGACAGGCTAACACTGAAGCTTTCTTT.